The 20 T cell receptor beta chains below come from one sample, sequenced in a study of T cell changes during pregnancy in multiple sclerosis. Assay used: immunoSEQ multiplex PCR; TCRdb lists only in-frame clones, some missing. Here the sample spans about 51,000 clones, 90% to 95% being singletons. Material: CD4+ T cells from peripheral blood mononuclear cells, obtained in the second trimester of pregnancy. The receptors were sampled from a female donor with multiple sclerosis, enrolled in a pregnancy study.

V usage is TRBV11-2 and J usage is TRBJ2-4; possible D gene TRBD2, 6 bases. Between the trimmed V and J ends, which lost 1 base and 3 bases, there was a span of 16 bases. Germline assignment: CDR1 SGHAT and CDR2 FQNNGV. The CDR3 length is 17 residues. CDR3 region: CASSLVPGDLGKNIQYF. CDR3 bases: TGTGCCAGCAGCTTAGTGCCGGGGGATTTGGGCAAAAACATTCAGTACTTC.

This clone was seen a single time. The chain employs TRBV7-2 and TRBJ1-3, with TRBD1 as a possible D gene (6 bases). Trimming cost V 4 bases and J 2 bases, with 15 bases left between them. The CDR3 consists of 16 residues. Germline-derived CDR1 and CDR2 are SGHTA and FQGNSA. CDR3 DNA sequence: TGTGCCAGCAGCTCCTGGGACACGCGAACTGGAAACACCATATATTTT. This translates into CASSSWDTRTGNTIYF.

V and J are TRBV6-1 and TRBJ2-3, with a tentative D call TRBD2 (5 bases). Trimming pared 4 bases from V and 6 bases from J, leaving 11 bases between. The germline CDR1 and CDR2 sequences are MNHNS and SASEGT. The CDR3 contains 13 residues. CDR3 protein: CASSARTSDTQYF. The CDR3 DNA reads TGTGCCAGCAGTGCCCGGACTTCGGATACGCAGTATTTT.

This clone was recorded only once. The CDR3, as DNA: TGTGCCAGCAGCGCTCGTCCGGGACAGAACTATGGCTACACCTTC. Its protein is CASSARPGQNYGYTF. V is TRBV9 and J is TRBJ1-2; 7 nucleotides match TRBD1. Germline V gene lookup returns CDR1 SGDLS and CDR2 YYNGEE. Losses at the gene ends were 3 bases for V and 2 bases for J; bases not matched to a gene: 7. CDR3 size: 15 residues.

V gene TRBV25-1 combines with J gene TRBJ2-5, with a possible D match to TRBD1 (5 bases). CDR1 MGHDK and CDR2 SYGVNS come from the germline V gene. This CDR3 contains 13 residues. Deletions cut 1 base from V and 9 bases from J, with 12 bases between. This CDR3 is CASSESAPRAQYF. CDR3 in DNA: TGTGCCAGCAGTGAATCCGCCCCCAGGGCCCAGTACTTC.

Comments on this clone: The junction departs from the called germline gene at one end, perhaps through a read error. The genes are TRBV7-7 and TRBJ2-3, with D possibly matching TRBD1 (5 bases). The CDR3 has 16 residues. Looked up from germline, CDR1 is SSHAT and CDR2 is FNYEAQ (reference sequence). CDR3 coding DNA: TGTGCTAGCAGCTTTATCCCTAGGGGTAGCACAGATACGCAGTATTTT. Translation gives CASSFIPRGSTDTQYF.

This clone showed up just once. This chain joins TRBV7-2 and TRBJ1-1; 10 bases are shared with TRBD1. The CDR3 spans 14 residues. V lost 7 bases to trimming and J lost 6 bases; unmatched junction nucleotides: 8. Germline CDR1 reads SGHTA; CDR2 reads FQGNSA. CDR3 coding DNA: TGTGCCAGCACCGGGGACAGGGGCTTTGCTGAAGCTTTCTTT. Residues: CASTGDRGFAEAFF.

The gene calls are TRBV7-3 and TRBJ2-1, with D possibly being TRBD2 (5 bases). V lost 5 bases and J lost 6, with 11 bases in between. This CDR3 contains 13 residues. Germline CDR1 and CDR2: SGHTA and FQGTGA. The CDR3 loop is CASSHDRGNEQFF. Written as DNA, the CDR3 is TGTGCCAGCAGCCACGACCGGGGCAATGAGCAGTTCTTC.

The CDR3 DNA sequence: TGTGCCAGCACCCTCACCGGGACAGGGTGGACCTACGAGCAGTACTTC. Protein sequence: CASTLTGTGWTYEQYF. The chain joins TRBV7-2 to TRBJ2-7, with 9 bases fitting TRBD1. There are 16 residues in the CDR3. Germline CDR1 is SGHTA and CDR2 is FQGNSA. Germline trimming cut 7 bases from V and 2 bases from J; bases unmatched to any gene: 12.

For the CDR3, the DNA is TGTGCCAGCACCCCAACCCCGGTGCAAGAGACCCAGTACTTC. Encoded protein: CASTPTPVQETQYF. This rearrangement joins TRBV2 to TRBJ2-5; D unresolved. Germline V gene lookup returns CDR1 SNHLY and CDR2 FYNNEI. Between the trimmed V and J ends, which lost 7 bases and 2 bases, there was a span of 14 bases. This CDR3 spans 14 amino acids.

The chain employs TRBV5-6 and TRBJ2-3, with a tentative D call TRBD1 (5 bases). Trimming took off 7 bases at V and 7 bases at J, with 16 bases between the two ends. The CDR3 loop spans 13 amino acids. Germline V gene lookup returns CDR1 SGHDT and CDR2 YYEEEE. The DNA of the CDR3 is TGTGCCAGCGATGGGCAGGGCGCGAATACGCAGTATTTT. This sequence encodes CASDGQGANTQYF.

The V gene is TRBV11-3, the J gene TRBJ2-3; TRBD2 is a possible D gene (5 bases). The CDR3 is 17 amino acids. Trimming removed 5 bases at V and 1 base at J, with 19 bases between. Germline V gene data show CDR1 as SGHNT and CDR2 as YENEEA. CDR3 protein: CASSPPGRKLGTDTQYF. In DNA form, the CDR3 reads TGTGCCAGCAGCCCCCCGGGGAGAAAGTTAGGCACAGATACGCAGTATTTT.

The chain carries TRBV7-6 and TRBJ1-5; D gene unclear. CDR3 length: 15 amino acids. V was cut by 1 base and J by 3 bases, with 10 bases left in between. In germline, CDR1 is SGHVS, CDR2 FNYEAQ. In nucleotides, the CDR3 is TGTGCCAGCAGCTTAGTAACGGGGAACAATCAGCCCCAGCATTTT. It translates to CASSLVTGNNQPQHF.

The V call is TRBV7-9, the J call TRBJ1-4; tentatively, D is TRBD1 (5 bases). CDR3 size: 15 residues. Per germline, CDR1 SEHNR and CDR2 FQNEAQ (reference sequence). V was trimmed by 2 bases and J by 4 bases, leaving 11 bases between them. The CDR3 protein is CASSLSGTGNEKLFF. For the CDR3, the DNA is TGTGCCAGCAGCTTAAGCGGGACGGGTAATGAAAAACTGTTTTTT. The full variable domain, its missing parts supplied by reference TRBV7-9 and TRBJ1-4, is DTGVSQNPRHKITKRGQNVTFRCDPISEHNRLYWYRQTLGQGPEFLTYFQNEAQLEKSRLLSDRFSAERPKGSFSTLEIQRTEQGDSAMYLCASSLSGTGNEKLFFGSGTQLSVL.

The V and J genes are TRBV7-2 and TRBJ1-4, with D possibly TRBD1 on 5 matching bases. Germline CDR1 reads SGHTA; CDR2 reads FQGNSA. V lost 7 bases and J 7 bases, leaving 16 bases between the germline ends. The CDR3 runs 14 residues. CDR3 coding DNA: TGTGCCAGCACCGCTTGGGTAGGGGTTGAAAAACTGTTTTTT. As protein: CASTAWVGVEKLFF.

This chain connects TRBV15 to TRBJ1-2; no firm D call. The CDR3 contains 14 residues. Germline CDR1 reads LNHNV; CDR2 reads YYDKDF (reference sequence). Trimming shortened V by 0 bases and J by 8 bases, and 13 bases separated the two germline ends. CDR3 sequence reads: CATSRDLGVSGYTF. In DNA, the CDR3 is TGTGCCACCAGCAGAGATCTCGGTGTAAGCGGCTACACCTTC.

Only one count was recorded for this clone. The V gene is TRBV6-1, the J gene TRBJ2-1, with TRBD1 matching 7 bases. CDR1 is MNHNS and CDR2 is SASEGT in the germline V gene. Germline trimming cut 6 bases from V and 8 bases from J; bases unmatched to any gene: 10. This CDR3 is 14 amino acids long. The CDR3 spells CASRHSTGQYEQFF. The DNA for the CDR3 is TGTGCCAGCAGACACTCCACGGGACAGTATGAGCAGTTCTTC.

The DNA of the CDR3 is TGTGCCAGCTCCCCCGCGGCTAACTATGGCTACACCTTC. Protein sequence: CASSPAANYGYTF. The V gene is TRBV16, the J gene TRBJ1-2; D gene uncertain. The V end was cut by 8 bases, the J end by 0 bases, with 10 bases between. Germline CDR1 reads KGHSY; CDR2 reads FQNENV. This CDR3 region has 13 residues.

The V and J genes are TRBV5-6 and TRBJ2-2; 10 bases match TRBD1. V was clipped by 1 base and J by 4 bases; unmatched bases: 7. Germline CDR1 and CDR2: SGHDT and YYEEEE. CDR3 length: 17 residues. The CDR3: CASSLPHDRGRTGELFF. The CDR3 coding sequence is TGTGCCAGCAGCTTGCCCCACGACAGGGGGCGCACCGGGGAGCTGTTTTTT.

The chain couples TRBV5-1 to TRBJ2-5, with 10 bases matching TRBD2. After removal of 5 bases from V and 4 bases from J, the junction contained 8 bases not matched to a gene. CDR3 length equals 15 residues. Germline CDR1 SGHRS, CDR2 YFSETQ. CDR3 sequence: CASRDSGGPGETQYF. The DNA for the CDR3 is TGCGCCAGCAGGGATAGCGGGGGGCCGGGAGAGACCCAGTACTTC.